This T cell receptor (beta chain) was captured in a study of response to subunit inactivated influenza vaccine. One entry per CDR3 protein, called by TCRdb with MiXCR from the RT-PCR reads. The sample holds a few hundred thousand distinct CDR3 sequences, about 14% seen once. Study-wide points: Each seasonal influenza vaccination, the authors suggested, recruits few new T cells.

In regard to this clonotype: What it recognizes is unknown.

V dropped 7 bases and J dropped 5 bases, with 14 bases sitting between them. The length of the CDR3 is 13 residues. The receptor was isolated from a man in his forties or fifties who received an inactivated influenza vaccine. V is TRBV12-3 or TRBV12-4 and J is TRBJ2-5, with a weak D call TRBD2 (6 bases). The source was PBMCs from blood, collected about 12 days after vaccination. The CDR3 loop is CASNWRAGETQYF. The CDR3 DNA reads TGTGCCAGCAACTGGAGGGCGGGTGAGACCCAGTACTTC.